These T cell receptor beta chains were read from a single sample in a study of human T cells and chemical hapten exposure. TCRdb ran MiXCR on the RACE reads and lists one entry per CDR3 protein. In the table there are about 96,000 distinct CDR3 sequences, about 9.3% of which are singletons. The specimen was whole blood, collected in connection with sensitization to the hapten diphenylcyclopropenone (DPC). These TCRs come from a woman in her forties with alopecia areata. Some clones in this sample may be carry-over from other donors' samples. The CDR3 runs from the conserved cysteine through the conserved F or W. A D gene is named only where the DNA matches it firmly. Some rows have no size entry. The others give once, few or many, or a class for an expanded clone.

d_gene	abundance	j_gene	v_gene	CDR3aa	CDR3nt
-	-	TRBJ2-3	TRBV7-9	CASRLPGPNTQYF	TGTGCCAGCAGGCTCCCGGGGCCCAATACGCAGTATTTT
-	many	TRBJ2-1	TRBV20-1	CSARLVRERNEQFF	TGCAGTGCGAGACTAGTAAGGGAGCGCAATGAGCAGTTCTTC
-	many	TRBJ2-2	TRBV5-5	CASSLGQGRRTGELFF	TGTGCCAGCAGCTTAGGTCAGGGCAGGCGCACCGGGGAGCTGTTTTTT
-	many	TRBJ1-1	TRBV7-9	CASSFQGLNTEAFF	TGTGCCAGCAGCTTTCAGGGGTTGAACACTGAAGCTTTCTTT
-	many	TRBJ2-1	TRBV7-9	CASSPLGSASYNEQFF	TGTGCCAGCAGCCCCCTAGGTAGCGCTTCCTACAATGAGCAGTTCTTC
-	few	TRBJ2-2	TRBV6-4	CASSDSTDTGELFF	TGTGCCAGCAGTGACTCGACGGACACCGGGGAGCTGTTTTTT
-	-	TRBJ2-1	TRBV5-6	CASSLQTNEQFF	TGTGCCAGCAGCTTACAGACGAATGAGCAGTTCTTC
-	many	TRBJ2-7	TRBV28	CASSPFRGASEQYF	TGTGCCAGCAGTCCCTTTAGGGGGGCGAGTGAGCAGTACTTC
TRBD2	few	TRBJ2-3	TRBV28	CASSQRGLAGVNTQYF	TGTGCCAGCAGCCAAAGGGGACTAGCGGGAGTAAATACGCAGTATTTT
-	few	TRBJ2-7	TRBV5-1	CASSPVPGEQYF	TGCGCCAGCAGCCCGGTCCCTGGCGAGCAGTACTTC
-	few	TRBJ1-2	TRBV3-1	CASSQGQVGYTF	TGTGCCAGCAGCCAAGGACAGGTCGGCTACACCTTC
-	-	TRBJ2-3	TRBV18	CASSQQGMGTDTQYF	TGTGCCAGCTCACAACAGGGTATGGGCACAGATACGCAGTATTTT
-	-	TRBJ2-2	TRBV5-5	CASSLTQDRELFF	TGTGCCAGCAGCCTAACCCAGGACCGGGAGCTGTTTTTT
TRBD2	few	TRBJ2-3	TRBV7-9	CASSSGTSGLAQYF	TGTGCCAGCAGCTCCGGGACTAGCGGGCTAGCGCAGTATTTT
-	-	TRBJ1-1	TRBV29-1	CSVDRNTEAFF	TGCAGCGTTGACAGGAACACTGAAGCTTTCTTT
-	-	TRBJ1-1	TRBV27	CASRPQLMGTEAFF	TGTGCCAGCCGGCCCCAATTAATGGGCACTGAAGCTTTCTTT
-	many	TRBJ2-1	TRBV6-6	CASSYSNEQFF	TGTGCCAGCAGTTACAGCAATGAGCAGTTCTTC
TRBD1	many	TRBJ2-3	TRBV10-3	CAISGGQGPDTDTQYF	TGTGCCATCAGTGGGGGACAGGGGCCCGACACAGATACGCAGTATTTT
-	many	TRBJ2-7	TRBV12-5	CASGPQRGPASYSYEQYF	TGTGCTAGTGGTCCCCAAAGAGGCCCGGCGAGTTACTCCTACGAGCAGTACTTC
-	many	TRBJ1-1	TRBV11-2	CASSPEAGSEAFF	TGTGCCAGCAGCCCCGAGGCGGGATCTGAAGCTTTCTTT
-	-	TRBJ2-1	TRBV30	CAWRDRGVEQFF	TGTGCCTGGAGAGATCGCGGGGTTGAGCAGTTCTTC
-	few	TRBJ2-1	TRBV6-6	CASGSSYNEQFF	TGTGCCAGCGGGAGCTCCTACAATGAGCAGTTCTTC
-	many	TRBJ2-3	TRBV7-2	CASSLDSTGYTDTQYF	TGTGCCAGCAGCTTGGACTCGACAGGATATACCGATACGCAGTATTTT
-	many	TRBJ2-7	TRBV4-3	CASSQDPAGSAIGQYF	TGCGCCAGCAGCCAAGATCCCGCAGGATCGGCAATTGGGCAGTACTTC
-	-	TRBJ2-3	TRBV11-2	CASSSPGVSTDTQYF	TGTGCCAGCAGCTCTCCCGGGGTGAGCACAGATACGCAGTATTTT
-	-	TRBJ2-2	TRBV6-4	CASGDSSHIGELFF	TGTGCCAGCGGAGACAGCTCTCACATAGGGGAGCTGTTTTTT
-	many	TRBJ2-1	TRBV7-7	CASSLGGTGWNNEQFF	TGTGCTAGCAGCTTAGGGGGGACCGGTTGGAACAATGAGCAGTTCTTC
-	-	TRBJ2-3	TRBV6-2/TRBV6-3	CASTEGITDTQYF	TGTGCCAGCACGGAGGGGATCACAGATACGCAGTATTTT
TRBD2	few	TRBJ2-3	TRBV12-3/TRBV12-4	CASSPRAAGGLDTQYF	TGTGCCAGCAGTCCGCGGGCAGCGGGAGGGCTGGATACGCAGTATTTT
TRBD1	many	TRBJ2-7	TRBV20-1	CSAIGQGDYEQYF	TGCAGTGCTATAGGACAGGGGGACTACGAGCAGTACTTC
TRBD1	few	TRBJ1-5	TRBV12-3/TRBV12-4	CASRSTGGGNQPQHF	TGTGCCAGCAGATCGACAGGGGGCGGAAATCAGCCCCAGCATTTT
TRBD1	-	TRBJ1-6	TRBV27	CASSRQSTGAYSPLHF	TGTGCCAGCAGTCGTCAATCGACAGGGGCTTACTCACCCCTCCACTTT
-	few	TRBJ1-2	TRBV28	CASQVLDGYTF	TGTGCCAGCCAAGTCCTGGATGGCTACACCTTC
TRBD2	-	TRBJ2-3	TRBV2	CASGLVGLDTQYF	TGTGCCAGCGGACTAGTGGGATTAGATACGCAGTATTTT
-	few	TRBJ2-3	TRBV2	CASPEKGADTQYF	TGTGCCAGTCCAGAAAAAGGGGCAGATACGCAGTATTTT
TRBD2	-	TRBJ2-3	TRBV5-4	CASSLGLAGTDTQYF	TGTGCCAGCAGCTTGGGACTAGCGGGCACAGATACGCAGTATTTT
TRBD1	-	TRBJ1-2	TRBV15	CATSRGAGGYGYTF	TGTGCCACCAGCAGAGGTGCAGGGGGCTATGGCTACACCTTC
-	-	TRBJ2-3	TRBV2	CASSDLAGSTDTQYF	TGTGCCAGCAGTGATTTGGCAGGTAGCACAGATACGCAGTATTTT
TRBD2	-	TRBJ2-1	TRBV28	CASSLTGLEYNEQFF	TGTGCCAGCAGCCTCACGGGACTAGAGTACAATGAGCAGTTCTTC
-	-	TRBJ2-1	TRBV27	CATMAGWLFF	TGTGCCACCATGGCGGGATGGTTGTTCTTC
-	many	TRBJ2-6	TRBV7-2	CASSSLGPPGVLTF	TGTGCCAGCAGCTCCCTGGGACCGCCTGGCGTCCTGACTTTC
TRBD2	few	TRBJ2-7	TRBV7-2	CASSVLGTSGEQYF	TGTGCCAGCAGCGTCCTGGGGACTAGCGGTGAGCAGTACTTC
TRBD2	many	TRBJ2-5	TRBV12-3/TRBV12-4	CASRLAGVETQYF	TGTGCCAGCAGGCTTGCGGGAGTAGAGACCCAGTACTTC